This T cell receptor beta chain was found in a study of cytotoxic CD8 clonotypes in ibrutinib-treated CLL. Study background: Among responders, 24 were partial and 2 complete; after median roughly 66 months, approximately 15 stayed remitted and 12 progressed. Overall study results and limits: Clonality at baseline surpassed age-matched healthy donors and tracked circulating CD8+ T-cell counts. The study found clonality rose at ibrutinib response, then fell toward baseline at progression.

With respect to this clone: Its antigen is currently unknown.

Approximately 2 micrograms of genomic DNA from cryopreserved PBMCs went into TCR beta libraries. This CDR3 contains 14 residues. The ends were cut back, 2 bases at V and 4 bases at J, with 9 bases in the middle. From germline, CDR1 is SGHRS and CDR2 YFSETQ. The table came from immunoSEQ multiplex PCR; TCRdb's copy has only in-frame clones and leaves some out. Found here are over 130,000 clones, over 75% of them singletons; the top ten hold about 7.4%. The source is a human donor with chronic lymphocytic leukemia. This specimen consisted of PBMCs, obtained after 36 months of ibrutinib treatment. The V call is TRBV5-1, the J call TRBJ1-4; possible D gene TRBD1, 5 bases. CDR3 residues: CASSFVQGNEKLFF. The CDR3 DNA sequence: TGCGCCAGCAGCTTTGTGCAGGGTAATGAAAAACTGTTTTTT.